The 29 T cell receptor beta chains reported below all come from one sample, sequenced in a study of blood T cell repertoires in COVID-19. Generated by immunoSEQ multiplex PCR, the TCRdb table keeps only in-frame clones and is missing some. The sample carries some 64,000 clones, approximately 79% recorded once. Sequencing was done on a sample of peripheral blood. These TCRs come from a woman in her fifties or sixties with acute or convalescent COVID-19.

The chain recombines TRBV4-3 with TRBJ1-3, with D unresolved. CDR1 is LGHNA, CDR2 YSLEER, per germline. The CDR3 totals 13 residues. Trimming cost V 0 bases and J 9 bases, with 9 bases left between them. The CDR3, as DNA: TGCGCCAGCAGCCAAGAACACGGCGGCACCATATATTTT. Its protein product is CASSQEHGGTIYF.

CDR3 protein: CASSSLGTGKVDEQYF. CDR3 coding DNA: TGCGCCAGCAGCTCCCTTGGGACAGGGAAAGTTGACGAGCAGTACTTC. This rearrangement joins TRBV5-1 to TRBJ2-7; 9 bases align to TRBD1. V lost 3 bases and J lost 5; bases outside the gene matches: 12. Looked up from germline, CDR1 is SGHRS and CDR2 is YFSETQ. The CDR3 runs to 16 residues.

The table lists this clone with a few counts. The chain uses TRBV3-1 (or the pseudogene TRBV3-2) and TRBJ1-2; D gene uncertain. Per germline, CDR1 LGHDT and CDR2 YNNKEL (reference sequence). This CDR3 spans 13 amino acids. The V and J ends lost 5 bases and 1 base respectively, with 8 bases between them. In nucleotides, the CDR3 is TGTGCCAGCAGCTCTAGTTATAACTATGGCTACACCTTC. It specifies CASSSSYNYGYTF.

V and J are TRBV21-1 and TRBJ1-1; the D call in the table, TRBD1, was not verified against the DNA. TRBV21-1 is flagged as a pseudogene. The CDR3 totals 15 residues. The CDR3 here is CASSKFLQGRTEAFF. CDR3 bases: TGTGCCAGCAGCAAATTCTTACAGGGCCGGACTGAAGCTTTCTTT.

The V gene is TRBV7-2, the J gene TRBJ1-6, with 9 bases fitting TRBD1. CDR1 is SGHTA and CDR2 is FQGNSA in the germline V gene. V shed 6 bases and J 7 bases; nucleotides not matched to a gene: 7. This CDR3 comprises 15 residues. The CDR3 DNA reads as TGTGCCAGCAGTCCCCAGGGACAGGGAAATTCACCCCTCCACTTT. Amino acids: CASSPQGQGNSPLHF.

The chain recombines TRBV23-1 with TRBJ1-5; 7 nucleotides agree with TRBD1. TRBV23-1 is known as an ORF, though its function is uncertain. There are 19 residues in the CDR3. Trimming removed 0 bases from V and 4 bases from J; junction bases left unmatched: 15. CDR3 loop: CASSQSKGGQVLGNQPQHF. DNA of the CDR3: TGCGCCAGCAGTCAATCGAAGGGAGGACAGGTCTTAGGGAATCAGCCCCAGCATTTT.

In regard to this clone: Its ends do not fully match the called genes, so a read error is possible. V gene TRBV12-3 or TRBV12-4 combines with J gene TRBJ2-3; D is unresolved. The CDR3 is 11 residues long. CDR3 DNA: TGTGCCAGCAGTTTGGCAGATATGCAGTATTTT. It codes for CASSLADMQYF.

The chain employs TRBV7-9 and TRBJ1-2; maybe TRBD1 (5 bases). Trimming took 4 bases from V and 13 from J, leaving 25 bases between them. The germline V gene encodes CDR1 SEHNR and CDR2 FQNEAQ (reference sequence). The CDR3 sequence is 15 residues long. CDR3 in DNA: TGTGCCAGCAGCTGGAGGGACGGGGTCATCGGTGGTCCCACCTTC. It yields the protein CASSWRDGVIGGPTF.

This clone was seen only a few times. The chain has TRBV7-2 and TRBJ1-3, with D unclear. With 0 bases removed from V and 0 bases from J, the gap between germline ends came to 6 bases. This CDR3 comprises 15 residues. CDR1 and CDR2 (germline): SGHTA, FQGNSA. CDR3 residues: CASSLATASGNTIYF. The CDR3, as DNA: TGTGCCAGCAGCTTAGCCACAGCCTCTGGAAACACCATATATTTT.

The gene calls are TRBV7-8 and TRBJ1-1; 7 nucleotides match TRBD1. The CDR3 loop spans 14 amino acids. The trim removed 4 bases at V and 4 bases at J, leaving 6 bases unmatched. Germline V CDR1 and CDR2: SGHVS, FQNEAQ. CDR3 in amino acids: CASSSKRGPTEAFF. In DNA form, the CDR3 reads TGTGCCAGCAGCTCCAAGAGGGGGCCCACTGAAGCTTTCTTT.

This sequence joins TRBV4-3 and TRBJ2-3, with 11 bases identical to TRBD2. This CDR3 contains 16 residues. J gave up 2 bases and V 4 bases, and 5 bases lay outside the gene matches. Germline V gene lookup returns CDR1 LGHNA and CDR2 YSLEER. CDR3 DNA: TGCGCCAGCAGCCCCATAGCGGGGGGGCTCACAGATACGCAGTATTTT. Amino acids: CASSPIAGGLTDTQYF.

This rearrangement joins TRBV2 to TRBJ1-2, with TRBD1 matching over 7 bases. Germline CDR1 is SNHLY and CDR2 is FYNNEI. The V segment lost 1 base and the J segment 3 bases; nucleotides outside the gene matches: 8. CDR3 length equals 16 residues. The DNA for the CDR3 is TGTGCCAGCAGTGAAGACCCCATACAGGGGTACTATGGCTACACCTTC. Its protein product is CASSEDPIQGYYGYTF. The full variable domain, rest sourced from reference TRBV2 and TRBJ1-2, is EPEVTQTPSHQVTQMGQEVILRCVPISNHLYFYWYRQILGQKVEFLVSFYNNEISEKSEIFDDQFSVERPDGSNFTLKIRSTKLEDSAMYFCASSEDPIQGYYGYTFGSGTRLTVV.

This chain uses TRBV18 with TRBJ1-1; 8 bases fit TRBD1. V lost 1 base and J lost 1; bases outside the gene matches: 8. The germline V gene encodes CDR1 KGHSH and CDR2 LQKENI. CDR3 length: 17 amino acids. DNA for the CDR3: TGTGCCAGCTCACCACTAGTACTAGGACAGGGGAACACTGAAGCTTTCTTT. Translation: CASSPLVLGQGNTEAFF.

The rearrangement joins TRBV2 to TRBJ1-6; D is unresolved. Germline CDR1 is SNHLY and CDR2 is FYNNEI. This CDR3 contains 14 residues. Trimming pared 8 bases from V and 0 bases from J, leaving 8 bases between. This chain's CDR3 is CASAESSYNSPLHF. The CDR3 DNA sequence: TGTGCCAGCGCGGAAAGCTCCTATAATTCACCCCTCCACTTT.

The genes are TRBV12-5 and TRBJ1-2; no clear D gene. The CDR3 is 13 residues long. Germline CDR1 reads LGHNT; CDR2 reads FRNRAP. Trimming pared 2 bases from V and 3 bases from J, leaving 7 bases between. The CDR3 reads CASGLISHYGYTF. CDR3 bases: TGTGCTAGTGGTTTGATATCTCACTATGGCTACACCTTC.

The gene calls are TRBV27 and TRBJ2-7, with D possibly being TRBD2 (6 bases). V was trimmed by 6 bases and J by 3 bases, leaving 9 bases between them. Germline CDR1 and CDR2: MNHEY and SMNVEV (reference sequence). The CDR3 consists of 12 residues. CDR3 loop: CASRGGGYEQYF. CDR3 nucleotides: TGTGCCAGCAGGGGAGGTGGCTACGAGCAGTACTTC.

Notes on this clone: The same CDR3 is also encoded by other DNA sequences in this sample. The rearrangement links TRBV7-2 to TRBJ2-5, with TRBD1 identical over 7 bases. This CDR3 has 14 residues. Germline lookup yields CDR1 SGHTA and CDR2 FQGNSA. V shed 3 bases, J shed 3 bases, and the junction held 4 bases outside the gene matches. In nucleotides, the CDR3 is TGTGCCAGCAGCTTTAACAGGGGTAAAGAGACCCAGTACTTC. As protein: CASSFNRGKETQYF.

This clone has a handful of counts. This chain links TRBV6-5 with TRBJ2-2, with 7 bases identical to TRBD2. The length of the CDR3 is 16 residues. Losses at the gene ends were 0 bases for V and 8 bases for J; bases not matched to a gene: 9. CDR1 is MNHEY, CDR2 SVGAGI, per germline. CDR3 protein: CASSYSSSSGPGELFF. CDR3 DNA: TGTGCCAGCAGTTACTCGAGTTCTAGCGGACCGGGGGAGCTGTTTTTT.

This chain joins TRBV2 and TRBJ2-7; tentative D call: TRBD2 (6 bases). Trimming pared 4 bases from V and 2 bases from J, leaving 12 bases between. The CDR3 runs to 14 residues. CDR1 SNHLY and CDR2 FYNNEI come from the germline V gene. The CDR3 spells CASSGLDSPYEQYF. The CDR3 region has the DNA TGTGCCAGCAGTGGACTAGATTCCCCCTACGAGCAGTACTTC.

The J gene is TRBJ1-1, the V gene TRBV5-1; TRBD1 aligns across 7 bases. Germline CDR1 reads SGHRS; CDR2 reads YFSETQ. Trimming took 9 bases from V and 1 from J; bases not matched to a gene: 9. This CDR3 spans 14 amino acids. The CDR3, as DNA: TGCGCCACCAAGGGGGCAGAGACGAACACTGAAGCTTTCTTT. Translated: CATKGAETNTEAFF.

This clone was seen more than once but under ten times. The junction departs from germline at one end; a sequencing error may be responsible. The rearrangement links TRBV7-7 to TRBJ2-7; D may be TRBD2 (5 bases). This CDR3 contains 15 residues. The germline gives CDR1 SSHAT, CDR2 FNYEAQ (reference sequence). For the CDR3, the DNA is TGTGCTAGCAGCTTAGCCGGCCGGGGTGAGTACGAGCAGTACTTC. It is translated as CASSLAGRGEYEQYF.

The chain employs TRBV7-8 and TRBJ1-2; maybe TRBD1 (5 bases). CDR1 is SGHVS and CDR2 is FQNEAQ in the germline V gene. V was pared by 1 base and J by 3 bases, with 12 bases between. There are 15 residues in the CDR3. CDR3 sequence: CASSLDRQTYYGYTF. In DNA, the CDR3 is TGTGCCAGCAGCTTAGACAGGCAGACTTACTATGGCTACACCTTC.

V gene TRBV18 combines with J gene TRBJ1-2; D unresolved. The CDR3 totals 12 residues. The germline CDR1 and CDR2 sequences are KGHSH and LQKENI. V dropped 4 bases and J dropped 6 bases, with 9 bases sitting between them. CDR3: CASSLAQDGYTF. The CDR3 nucleotides read TGTGCCAGCTCACTCGCACAAGATGGCTACACCTTC.

This chain uses TRBV28 with TRBJ1-1; 7 bases align to TRBD1. The V gene's germline CDR1 is MDHEN and CDR2 SYDVKM. The CDR3 has 15 amino acids. The V segment lost 0 bases and the J segment 0 bases; nucleotides outside the gene matches: 1. CDR3 sequence: CASSLWGQLNTEAFF. The CDR3 region has the DNA TGTGCCAGCAGTTTATGGGGACAGTTGAACACTGAAGCTTTCTTT.

In this sample, this clone turned up once. V usage is TRBV4-3 and J usage is TRBJ2-3, with 9 bases lining up with TRBD2. The V gene's germline CDR1 is LGHNA and CDR2 YSLEER. This CDR3 comprises 17 residues. Trimming removed 1 base from V and 2 bases from J; junction bases left unmatched: 7. The CDR3 region has the DNA TGCGCCAGCAGCCAAGCGGTAGCGGGGGCCATCACAGATACGCAGTATTTT. Its translation: CASSQAVAGAITDTQYF.

In DNA, the CDR3 is TGTGCCAGCAGCACCCAGGGCCCCGGTCAGCCCCAGCATTTT. This sequence encodes CASSTQGPGQPQHF. The J gene is TRBJ1-5, the V gene TRBV7-9; maybe TRBD1 (5 bases). Trimming pared 5 bases from V and 6 bases from J, leaving 14 bases between. This CDR3 region has 14 residues. Germline CDR1 reads SEHNR; CDR2 reads FQNEAQ (reference sequence).

The chain links TRBV7-3 to TRBJ2-1; TRBD2 aligns across 7 bases. Losses at the gene ends were 2 bases for V and 0 bases for J; bases not matched to a gene: 4. The CDR3 has 16 amino acids. Germline assignment: CDR1 SGHTA and CDR2 FQGTGA. The CDR3 DNA follows: TGTGCCAGCAGCTTACGCGGGGGAAGCTCCTACAATGAGCAGTTCTTC. Amino acids: CASSLRGGSSYNEQFF.

The rearrangement uses TRBV4-1 and TRBJ1-5; tentative D call: TRBD1 (6 bases). The germline gives CDR1 MGHRA, CDR2 YSYEKL. This CDR3 is 16 amino acids long. Trimming took off 6 bases at V and 1 base at J, with 16 bases between the two ends. The CDR3 coding sequence is TGCGCCAGCAGAGCAGGGGTGTCGGTCAGCAATCAGCCCCAGCATTTT. Translating it yields CASRAGVSVSNQPQHF.

This chain connects TRBV5-6 to TRBJ1-2; D call uncertain. V gave up 4 bases and J gave up 4 bases, with 11 bases separating them. CDR3 size: 13 residues. From germline, CDR1 is SGHDT and CDR2 YYEEEE. The CDR3 DNA sequence: TGTGCCAGCAGCGAGGGCAGAGGCTATGGCTACACCTTC. This sequence encodes CASSEGRGYGYTF.